The rows below give T cell receptor beta chains drawn from one sample of a study of T cell changes during pregnancy in multiple sclerosis. Method: immunoSEQ multiplex PCR; TCRdb's copy keeps in-frame clones and lacks some. The profile shows about 64,000 clones, 96% of them singletons. The sequencing here drew on CD8+ T cells from peripheral blood mononuclear cells, taken after pregnancy. The receptors were sampled from a female donor with multiple sclerosis, enrolled in a pregnancy study. Both conserved end residues are part of each CDR3. A D gene is named only where the DNA matches it firmly.

d_call: TRBD1
j_call: TRBJ2-7
v_call: TRBV27
cdr3_aa: CASSLVDRLSYEQYF
cdr3_nt: TGTGCCAGCAGTTTGGTGGACAGGCTATCCTACGAGCAGTACTTC

d_call: -
j_call: TRBJ2-1
v_call: TRBV19
cdr3_aa: CASSIIGQGKYNEQFF
cdr3_nt: TGTGCCAGTAGTATAATAGGGCAGGGGAAATACAATGAGCAGTTCTTC

d_call: TRBD2
j_call: TRBJ2-2
v_call: TRBV4-3
cdr3_aa: CASSQALAGGGELFF
cdr3_nt: TGCGCCAGCAGCCAAGCCCTAGCGGGAGGCGGGGAGCTGTTTTTT

d_call: TRBD1
j_call: TRBJ1-2
v_call: TRBV5-4
cdr3_aa: CASSLNKRDRYYGYTF
cdr3_nt: TGTGCCAGCAGCTTGAACAAAAGGGACAGATACTATGGCTACACCTTC

d_call: -
j_call: TRBJ1-2
v_call: TRBV6-5
cdr3_aa: CASSYSTAIVGYTF
cdr3_nt: TGTGCCAGCAGTTACTCGACAGCAATAGTCGGCTACACCTTC

d_call: -
j_call: TRBJ1-3
v_call: TRBV29-1
cdr3_aa: CSVLGAGNTIYF
cdr3_nt: TGCAGCGTTCTAGGGGCTGGAAACACCATATATTTT

d_call: TRBD2
j_call: TRBJ2-7
v_call: TRBV6-5
cdr3_aa: CASSYSPGGPYEQYF
cdr3_nt: TGTGCCAGCAGTTACTCGCCGGGAGGGCCCTACGAGCAGTACTTC

d_call: TRBD2
j_call: TRBJ2-1
v_call: TRBV11-3
cdr3_aa: CASSLGGGSTINEQFF
cdr3_nt: TGTGCCAGCAGCTTAGGCGGGGGTAGTACTATAAATGAGCAGTTCTTC

d_call: TRBD2
j_call: TRBJ2-1
v_call: TRBV9
cdr3_aa: CASSPRLAGSSNEQFF
cdr3_nt: TGTGCCAGCAGCCCCCGCCTAGCGGGATCGAGCAATGAGCAGTTCTTC

d_call: -
j_call: TRBJ1-2
v_call: TRBV7-6
cdr3_aa: CASSAEGPGPSYGYTF
cdr3_nt: TGTGCCAGCAGCGCAGAAGGGCCAGGGCCCTCCTATGGCTACACCTTC

d_call: -
j_call: TRBJ2-2
v_call: TRBV27
cdr3_aa: CASRFASYGTGELFF
cdr3_nt: TGTGCCAGCAGATTTGCTAGCTACGGCACCGGGGAGCTGTTTTTT

d_call: -
j_call: TRBJ2-7
v_call: TRBV20-1
cdr3_aa: CSASLGGEQYF
cdr3_nt: TGCAGTGCTAGTCTAGGGGGCGAGCAGTACTTC

d_call: -
j_call: TRBJ2-1
v_call: TRBV29-1
cdr3_aa: CSVDQGTYNEQFF
cdr3_nt: TGCAGCGTTGATCAGGGTACCTACAATGAGCAGTTCTTC

d_call: TRBD1
j_call: TRBJ2-7
v_call: TRBV7-9
cdr3_aa: CASSLTGNPYEQYF
cdr3_nt: TGTGCCAGCAGCTTGACAGGGAACCCCTACGAGCAGTACTTC

d_call: -
j_call: TRBJ1-1
v_call: TRBV4-2
cdr3_aa: CASSQYVGSTEAFF
cdr3_nt: TGTGCCAGCAGCCAATACGTCGGGAGCACTGAAGCTTTCTTT

d_call: TRBD2
j_call: TRBJ2-3
v_call: TRBV19
cdr3_aa: CASSSRLAGETDTQYF
cdr3_nt: TGTGCCAGTAGTAGTAGACTAGCGGGAGAGACAGATACGCAGTATTTT

d_call: TRBD1
j_call: TRBJ2-1
v_call: TRBV19
cdr3_aa: CASSFGTVYNEQFF
cdr3_nt: TGTGCCAGTAGTTTTGGGACAGTATACAATGAGCAGTTCTTC

d_call: -
j_call: TRBJ1-6
v_call: TRBV5-6
cdr3_aa: CASSPGGLGSPLHF
cdr3_nt: TGTGCCAGCAGCCCGGGGGGATTGGGCTCACCCCTCCACTTT